This entry lists 20 T cell receptor beta chains sequenced from one sample in a study of shared clonotypes between healthy human individuals. Generated by immunoSEQ multiplex PCR, the TCRdb table keeps only in-frame clones and is missing some. This sample has about 700,000 clones, with just over 90% found just once. CD8 cells regarded as naive lacked CD45RO, were positively chosen for CCR7, and omitted terminally differentiated effector memory CD45RA+ cells. The material sequenced was naive CD8+ T cells sorted from blood. The receptors derive from a man aged 25-40 years in good health.

DNA for the CDR3: TGTGCCAGCAGCCTGGCCAGGGTAGGCAATCAGCCCCAGCATTTT. Its protein is CASSLARVGNQPQHF. This chain links TRBV28 with TRBJ1-5; D is perhaps TRBD1 (5 bases). The CDR3 loop spans 15 amino acids. In germline, CDR1 is MDHEN, CDR2 SYDVKM. Trimming pared 6 bases from V and 2 bases from J, leaving 14 bases between.

The V gene is TRBV28, the J gene TRBJ2-1, with TRBD2 identical over 14 bases. Looked up from germline, CDR1 is MDHEN and CDR2 is SYDVKM. The junction had 4 bases not matched to a gene; V was cut back by 4 bases and J by 5 bases. There are 16 residues in the CDR3. The CDR3 DNA follows: TGTGCCAGCAGTTCCGGGACTAGCGGGAGTGACAATGAGCAGTTCTTC. It encodes CASSSGTSGSDNEQFF. Looking up the rest from reference TRBV28 and TRBJ2-1 gives the full variable domain: DVKVTQSSRYLVKRTGEKVFLECVQDMDHENMFWYRQDPGLGLRLIYFSYDVKMKEKGDIPEGYSVSREKKERFSLILESASTNQTSMYLCASSSGTSGSDNEQFFGPGTRLTVL.

CDR3 residues: CASSSPTSGRTEQFF. CDR3 coding DNA: TGTGCCAGCAGCTCCCCGACTAGCGGGAGGACTGAGCAGTTCTTC. J is TRBJ2-1 and V is TRBV13, with TRBD2 matching over 13 bases. J was trimmed by 9 bases and V by 4 bases; bases with no gene match: 6. This CDR3 comprises 15 residues. Germline CDR1 is PRHDT and CDR2 is FYEKMQ (reference sequence).

The genes are TRBV7-6 and TRBJ1-5; no clear D. The germline gives CDR1 SGHVS, CDR2 FNYEAQ. The CDR3 consists of 18 residues. Between the trimmed V and J ends, which lost 2 bases and 4 bases, there was a span of 21 bases. DNA for the CDR3: TGTGCCAGCAGCTTAAAGGCTGGTTTGGGAGAATGGAATCAGCCCCAGCATTTT. Protein sequence: CASSLKAGLGEWNQPQHF. Looking up the rest from reference TRBV7-6 and TRBJ1-5 gives the full variable domain: GAGVSQSPRYKVTKRGQDVALRCDPISGHVSLYWYRQALGQGPEFLTYFNYEAQQDKSGLPNDRFSAERPEGSISTLTIQRTEQRDSAMYRCASSLKAGLGEWNQPQHFGDGTRLSIL.

This CDR3 is CASSSLDLRVYGYTF. CDR3 sequence (DNA): TGTGCCAGCAGCTCCCTGGACTTGAGGGTCTATGGCTACACCTTC. The V call is TRBV7-9, the J call TRBJ1-2; D is ambiguous. Trimming stripped 4 bases from V and 4 bases from J, with 16 bases between. The V gene's germline CDR1 is SEHNR and CDR2 FQNEAQ (reference sequence). The CDR3 is made up of 15 amino acids. The variable domain in full, with the rest retrieved from reference TRBV7-9 and TRBJ1-2, is DTGVSQNPRHKITKRGQNVTFRCDPISEHNRLYWYRQTLGQGPEFLTYFQNEAQLEKSRLLSDRFSAERPKGSFSTLEIQRTEQGDSAMYLCASSSLDLRVYGYTFGSGTRLTVV.

The chain links TRBV19 to TRBJ2-6, with 10 nucleotides matching TRBD1. Per the germline V gene, CDR1 is LNHDA and CDR2 is SQIVND (reference sequence). The CDR3 consists of 19 residues. V dropped 6 bases and J dropped 0; count of bases not matched to a gene: 11. The DNA for the CDR3 is TGTGCCAGTAGCATGGATTGGGACAGGGGCCTCTCTGGGGCCAACGTCCTGACTTTC. This encodes CASSMDWDRGLSGANVLTF.

The chain uses TRBV6-6 and TRBJ2-1; no clear D. This CDR3 comprises 15 residues. CDR1 and CDR2 (germline): MNHNY, SVGAGI (reference sequence). V was shortened by 4 bases and J by 6 bases, with 16 bases between the two germline ends. CDR3 in DNA: TGTGCCAGCAGTTTCCGTCTGGACCAAAGCAATGAGCAGTTCTTC. Translated: CASSFRLDQSNEQFF.

CDR3 sequence (DNA): TGTGCCAGCAGCCCTACAGGAGACATGAACACTGAAGCTTTCTTT. Residues: CASSPTGDMNTEAFF. V usage is TRBV28 and J usage is TRBJ1-1, with a possible D match to TRBD1 (5 bases). The germline V and J ends were trimmed by 6 bases and 0 bases, with 14 bases remaining between them. The CDR3 is made up of 15 amino acids. CDR1 MDHEN and CDR2 SYDVKM come from the germline V gene.

This chain connects TRBV28 to TRBJ2-5; D may be TRBD2 (5 bases). The length of the CDR3 is 16 residues. V was shortened by 3 bases and J by 5 bases, with 19 bases between the two germline ends. Germline V gives CDR1 MDHEN, CDR2 SYDVKM. CDR3 protein: CASSLRREHPEETQYF. In nucleotides, the CDR3 is TGTGCCAGCAGTTTGCGCCGGGAACACCCCGAGGAGACCCAGTACTTC. Supplemented by reference TRBV28 and TRBJ2-5, the full variable domain reads DVKVTQSSRYLVKRTGEKVFLECVQDMDHENMFWYRQDPGLGLRLIYFSYDVKMKEKGDIPEGYSVSREKKERFSLILESASTNQTSMYLCASSLRREHPEETQYFGPGTRLLVL.

The chain recombines TRBV29-1 with TRBJ2-7; a weak D match, TRBD1 (6 bases). CDR3 length: 12 residues. The germline gives CDR1 SQVTM, CDR2 ANQGSEA. The V end was cut by 8 bases, the J end by 6 bases, with 17 bases between. The CDR3 reads CSILVGAVEQYF. The DNA for the CDR3 is TGCAGCATCCTCGTGGGGGCAGTCGAGCAGTACTTC.

This clone was detected once. The J gene is TRBJ2-5, the V gene TRBV11-2; D gene uncertain. The germline gives CDR1 SGHAT, CDR2 FQNNGV. This CDR3 has 13 amino acids. The V and J ends lost 6 bases and 0 bases respectively, with 8 bases between them. This chain's CDR3 is CASSGRNQETQYF. The CDR3 coding sequence is TGTGCCAGCAGTGGGCGGAACCAAGAGACCCAGTACTTC.

The V gene is TRBV27, the J gene TRBJ2-1; TRBD1 or TRBD2 may be the D gene (5 bases each). The ends were cut back, 3 bases at V and 7 bases at J, with 13 bases in the middle. Germline V CDR1 and CDR2: MNHEY, SMNVEV (reference sequence). The CDR3 is 14 residues long. The CDR3 DNA reads as TGTGCCAGCAGTTTCGGGACCCCAGCTAATGAGCAGTTCTTC. Amino acid sequence: CASSFGTPANEQFF.

The chain couples TRBV4-1 to TRBJ2-3, with 8 bases identical to TRBD1. Unmatched junction bases numbered 8, after V lost 3 bases and J lost 3 bases. The CDR3 is made up of 16 amino acids. Germline-derived CDR1 and CDR2 are MGHRA and YSYEKL. The CDR3 sequence is CASSQKQGGRTDTQYF. The CDR3 coding sequence is TGCGCCAGCAGCCAGAAACAGGGGGGAAGGACAGATACGCAGTATTTT.

The rearrangement joins TRBV4-3 to TRBJ2-3, with 12 bases identical to TRBD2. Looked up from germline, CDR1 is LGHNA and CDR2 is YSLEER. The CDR3 spans 19 residues. J was trimmed by 0 bases and V by 0 bases; bases with no gene match: 7. In nucleotides, the CDR3 is TGCGCCAGCAGCCAAGATCCCCCCGGGACTAGCGGGAGCACAGATACGCAGTATTTT. It is translated as CASSQDPPGTSGSTDTQYF.

The rearrangement joins TRBV7-2 to TRBJ2-1; D is unclear. Trimming left V 4 bases short and J 6 bases short, with 10 bases between. CDR1 is SGHTA, CDR2 FQGNSA, per germline. This CDR3 is built from 13 residues. The CDR3 loop is CASSSIPSNEQFF. For the CDR3, the DNA is TGTGCCAGCAGCTCAATACCCAGCAATGAGCAGTTCTTC. Variable domain in full (rest from reference TRBV7-2 and TRBJ2-1): GAGVSQSPSNKVTEKGKDVELRCDPISGHTALYWYRQSLGQGLEFLIYFQGNSAPDKSGLPSDRFSAERTGGSVSTLTIQRTQQEDSAVYLCASSSIPSNEQFFGPGTRLTVL.

The chain joins TRBV9 to TRBJ2-2; D possibly corresponds to TRBD1 (5 bases). The CDR3 is made up of 14 amino acids. Looked up from germline, CDR1 is SGDLS and CDR2 is YYNGEE. V gave up 3 bases and J gave up 4 bases, with 10 bases separating them. The CDR3 here is CASSGKGVTGELFF. The CDR3 bases are TGTGCCAGCAGCGGGAAAGGGGTCACCGGGGAGCTGTTTTTT.

The chain combines TRBV4-1 with TRBJ2-1; D may be TRBD2 (5 bases). The CDR3 sequence is 15 residues long. V dropped 0 bases and J dropped 1 base, with 7 bases sitting between them. Germline V CDR1 and CDR2: MGHRA, YSYEKL. CDR3 sequence reads: CASSQESGSYNEQFF. The CDR3 coding sequence is TGCGCCAGCAGCCAAGAAAGCGGATCCTACAATGAGCAGTTCTTC.

This chain uses TRBV7-9 with TRBJ1-4; tentatively, D is TRBD1 (5 bases). V gave up 5 bases and J gave up 12 bases, with 16 bases separating them. The germline gives CDR1 SEHNR, CDR2 FQNEAQ (reference sequence). This CDR3 region has 13 residues. In DNA, the CDR3 is TGTGCCAGCAGCCCCCCCATGGGGGTCGAACTGTTTTTT. Translated: CASSPPMGVELFF. The variable domain in full, completed from reference TRBV7-9 and TRBJ1-4, reads DTGVSQNPRHKITKRGQNVTFRCDPISEHNRLYWYRQTLGQGPEFLTYFQNEAQLEKSRLLSDRFSAERPKGSFSTLEIQRTEQGDSAMYLCASSPPMGVELFFGSGTQLSVL.

This clone was seen ten or more times. The V and J genes are TRBV4-3 and TRBJ1-3; 7 bases line up with TRBD1. Looked up from germline, CDR1 is LGHNA and CDR2 is YSLEER. This CDR3 has 18 amino acids. After removal of 1 base from V and 0 bases from J, the junction contained 9 bases not matched to a gene. The CDR3 sequence: CASSQGRGQVHSGNTIYF. The CDR3 nucleotides read TGCGCCAGCAGCCAAGGGAGAGGACAGGTTCACTCTGGAAACACCATATATTTT.

The gene calls are TRBV2 and TRBJ1-3; the D is unclear. This CDR3 has 15 amino acids. Trimming removed 4 bases at V and 7 bases at J, with 17 bases between. Germline V gives CDR1 SNHLY, CDR2 FYNNEI. The CDR3 coding sequence is TGTGCCAGCAGTGGTCCGGACGGCGGTCGGAACACCATATATTTT. Protein product: CASSGPDGGRNTIYF.